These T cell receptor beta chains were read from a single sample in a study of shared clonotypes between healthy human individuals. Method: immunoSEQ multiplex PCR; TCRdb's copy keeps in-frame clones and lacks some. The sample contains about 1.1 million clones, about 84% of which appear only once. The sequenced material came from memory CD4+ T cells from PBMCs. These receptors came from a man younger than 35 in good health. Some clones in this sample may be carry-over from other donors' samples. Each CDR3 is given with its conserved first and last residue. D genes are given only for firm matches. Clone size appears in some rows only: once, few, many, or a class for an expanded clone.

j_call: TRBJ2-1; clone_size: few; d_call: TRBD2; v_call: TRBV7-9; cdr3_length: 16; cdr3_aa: CASSPRLAGSYNEQFF; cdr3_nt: TGTGCCAGCAGCCCCCGACTAGCGGGGTCCTACAATGAGCAGTTCTTC
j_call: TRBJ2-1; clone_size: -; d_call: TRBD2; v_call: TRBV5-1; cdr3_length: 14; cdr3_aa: CASSGLASYNEQFF; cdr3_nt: TGCGCCAGCTCGGGACTAGCGAGCTACAATGAGCAGTTCTTC
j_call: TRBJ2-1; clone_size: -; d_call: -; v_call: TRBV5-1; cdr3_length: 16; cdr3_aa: CASSLVGGRSYNEQFF; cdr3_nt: TGCGCCAGCAGCTTGGTTGGCGGACGCTCCTACAATGAGCAGTTCTTC
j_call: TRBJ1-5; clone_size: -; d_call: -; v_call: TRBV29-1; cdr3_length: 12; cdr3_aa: CSVAGSNQPQHF; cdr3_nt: TGCAGCGTTGCCGGCTCCAATCAGCCCCAGCATTTT
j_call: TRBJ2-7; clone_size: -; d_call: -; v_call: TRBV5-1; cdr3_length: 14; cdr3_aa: CASSPQQVPGEQYF; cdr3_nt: TGCGCCAGCAGCCCTCAACAGGTCCCAGGGGAGCAGTACTTC
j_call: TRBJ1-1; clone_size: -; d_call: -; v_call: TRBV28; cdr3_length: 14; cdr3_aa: CASSLRQVNTEAFF; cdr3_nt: TGTGCCAGCAGTTTACGACAGGTCAACACTGAAGCTTTCTTT
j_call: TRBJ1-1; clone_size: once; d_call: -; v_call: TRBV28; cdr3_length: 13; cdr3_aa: CASSLPQQLEAFF; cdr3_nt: TGTGCCAGCAGCTTGCCCCAACAGCTTGAAGCTTTCTTT
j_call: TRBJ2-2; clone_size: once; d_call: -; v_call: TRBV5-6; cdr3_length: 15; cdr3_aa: CASSWMVSNAGELFF; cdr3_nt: TGTGCCAGCAGCTGGATGGTCTCGAACGCCGGGGAGCTGTTTTTT
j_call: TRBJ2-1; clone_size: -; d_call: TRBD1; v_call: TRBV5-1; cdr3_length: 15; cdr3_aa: CASSLAPGQGNEQFF; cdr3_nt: TGCGCCAGCAGCTTGGCCCCGGGACAGGGGAATGAGCAGTTCTTC
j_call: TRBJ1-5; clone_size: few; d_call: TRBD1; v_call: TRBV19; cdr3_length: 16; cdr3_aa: CASSVTRTGGGQPQHF; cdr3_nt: TGTGCCAGTAGTGTTACCCGGACAGGGGGAGGTCAGCCCCAGCATTTT
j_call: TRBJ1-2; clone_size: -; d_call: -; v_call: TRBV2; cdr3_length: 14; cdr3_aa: CASSRAGTLYGYTF; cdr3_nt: TGTGCCAGCAGCCGGGCAGGCACCCTCTATGGCTACACCTTC
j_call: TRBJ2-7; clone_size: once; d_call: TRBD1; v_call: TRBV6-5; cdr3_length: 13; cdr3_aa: CASSFRQGGEQYF; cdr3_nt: TGTGCCAGCAGTTTCAGACAGGGGGGCGAGCAGTACTTC
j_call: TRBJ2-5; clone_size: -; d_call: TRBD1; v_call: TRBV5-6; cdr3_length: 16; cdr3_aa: CASSLGQGAGGETQYF; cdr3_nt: TGTGCCAGCAGCTTGGGTCAGGGGGCCGGGGGAGAGACCCAGTACTTC
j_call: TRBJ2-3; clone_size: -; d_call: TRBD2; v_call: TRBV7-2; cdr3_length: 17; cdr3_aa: CASSLFGPAGVADTQYF; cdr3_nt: TGTGCCAGCAGCTTATTCGGGCCAGCGGGAGTGGCAGATACGCAGTATTTT
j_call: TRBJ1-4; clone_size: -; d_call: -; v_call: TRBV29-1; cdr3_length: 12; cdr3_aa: CSVRPQGEKLFF; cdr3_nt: TGCAGCGTTCGGCCGCAAGGGGAAAAACTGTTTTTT
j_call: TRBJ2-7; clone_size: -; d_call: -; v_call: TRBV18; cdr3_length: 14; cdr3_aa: CASSPSQSSYEQYF; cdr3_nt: TGTGCCAGCTCACCATCTCAAAGCTCCTACGAGCAGTACTTC
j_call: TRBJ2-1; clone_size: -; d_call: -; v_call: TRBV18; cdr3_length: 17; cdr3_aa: CASSPSFGLEGNNEQFF; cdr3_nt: TGTGCCAGCTCACCATCCTTTGGTTTGGAGGGTAACAATGAGCAGTTCTTC
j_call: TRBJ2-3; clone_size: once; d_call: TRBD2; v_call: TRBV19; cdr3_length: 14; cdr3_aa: CATSGRAGTDTQYF; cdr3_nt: TGTGCCACTAGCGGGAGAGCGGGCACAGATACGCAGTATTTT
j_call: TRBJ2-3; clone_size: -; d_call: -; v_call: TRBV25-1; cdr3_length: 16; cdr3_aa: CASSEVGSGFTDTQYF; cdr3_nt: TGTGCCAGCAGTGAAGTGGGTTCGGGATTCACAGATACGCAGTATTTT
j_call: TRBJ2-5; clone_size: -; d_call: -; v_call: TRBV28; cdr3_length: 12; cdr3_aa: CASSLLALAQYF; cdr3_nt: TGTGCCAGCAGTTTATTAGCGCTCGCCCAGTACTTC
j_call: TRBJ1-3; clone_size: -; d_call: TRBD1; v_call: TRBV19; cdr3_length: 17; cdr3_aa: CASRPSGQRLSGNTIYF; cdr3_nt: TGTGCCAGTAGACCTTCGGGACAGCGACTCTCTGGAAACACCATATATTTT
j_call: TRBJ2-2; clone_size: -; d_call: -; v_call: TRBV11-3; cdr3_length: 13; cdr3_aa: CASSLGPPGELFF; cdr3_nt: TGTGCCAGCAGCTTAGGACCCCCCGGGGAGCTGTTTTTT
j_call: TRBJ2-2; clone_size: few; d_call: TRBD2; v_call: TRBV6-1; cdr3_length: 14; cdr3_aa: CAGLDRDYLGELFF; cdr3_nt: TGTGCCGGCCTCGACCGGGACTACCTCGGGGAGCTGTTTTTT